A single sample gave rise to the 10 T cell receptor beta chains below, sequenced in a study of blood T cell repertoires in COVID-19. Method: immunoSEQ multiplex PCR; TCRdb's copy keeps in-frame clones and lacks some. This repertoire shows a few hundred thousand clones, about nine tenths found once; its top ten account for about 2%. Sequences were obtained from peripheral blood. The receptors derive from a young man with active or convalescent COVID-19.

This CDR3 reads CASSLAGQGIPDTQYF. As DNA, the CDR3 is TGCGCCAGCAGCTTGGCAGGACAGGGGATCCCAGATACGCAGTATTTT. The gene calls are TRBV5-1 and TRBJ2-3; 9 bases are a match to TRBD1. The V and J ends lost 0 bases and 4 bases, in that order; junction bases with no gene match: 6. Germline CDR1 and CDR2: SGHRS and YFSETQ. This CDR3 spans 16 amino acids.

V is TRBV5-1 and J is TRBJ1-6; D unclear. Trimming shortened V by 4 bases and J by 0 bases, and 8 bases separated the two germline ends. Looked up from germline, CDR1 is SGHRS and CDR2 is YFSETQ. This CDR3 comprises 15 residues. The CDR3 DNA is TGCGCCAGCAGCCTACAGAACTCCTATAATTCACCCCTCCACTTT. Its translation: CASSLQNSYNSPLHF. Full variable domain (remainder filled in from reference TRBV5-1 and TRBJ1-6): KAGVTQTPRYLIKTRGQQVTLSCSPISGHRSVSWYQQTPGQGLQFLFEYFSETQRNKGNFPGRFSGRQFSNSRSEMNVSTLELGDSALYLCASSLQNSYNSPLHFGNGTRLTVT.

This chain joins TRBV28 and TRBJ2-5, with TRBD2 matching over 9 bases. This CDR3 is built from 15 residues. V was clipped by 8 bases and J by 5 bases; unmatched bases: 12. Germline V CDR1 and CDR2: MDHEN, SYDVKM. The CDR3 coding sequence is TGTGCCAGCGAGGATGGAGCGGGAGGATTGGAGACCCAGTACTTC. This gives the protein CASEDGAGGLETQYF.

The chain employs TRBV18 and TRBJ1-1; D not certain. Trimming stripped 1 base from V and 0 bases from J, with 6 bases between. The germline V gene has CDR1 KGHSH and CDR2 LQKENI. This CDR3 comprises 14 residues. Here the CDR3 DNA reads TGTGCCAGCTCACCACTAGCCTTGAACACTGAAGCTTTCTTT. As protein: CASSPLALNTEAFF.

This clone was seen a single time. The rearrangement joins TRBV7-9 to TRBJ1-6; the D is unclear. Germline assignment: CDR1 SEHNR and CDR2 FQNEAQ (reference sequence). The CDR3 spans 15 residues. Trimming shortened V by 5 bases and J by 4 bases, and 12 bases separated the two germline ends. The CDR3 region has the DNA TGTGCCAGCAGCCCAACGACACATTATAATTCACCCCTCCACTTT. Amino acids: CASSPTTHYNSPLHF.

The chain carries TRBV9 and TRBJ1-6, with TRBD1 matching 7 bases. In germline, CDR1 is SGDLS, CDR2 YYNGEE. The CDR3 is 16 amino acids. The J segment lost 7 bases and the V segment lost 4 bases, leaving 11 bases of the junction unmatched. CDR3 amino acids: CASSPRQGSRNSPLHF. The CDR3 bases are TGTGCCAGCAGCCCACGACAGGGCTCTAGGAATTCACCCCTCCACTTT.

V gene TRBV18 combines with J gene TRBJ1-1; no firm D call. V was cut by 6 bases and J by 3 bases, with 11 bases left in between. In germline, CDR1 is KGHSH, CDR2 LQKENI. This CDR3 has 13 residues. The CDR3 bases are TGTGCCAGCTCCACCGGGTTCTACACTGAAGCTTTCTTT. Its translation is CASSTGFYTEAFF.

This sequence joins TRBV16 and TRBJ1-2; no clear D gene. The CDR3 sequence is 13 residues long. V was shortened by 2 bases and J by 7 bases, with 11 bases between the two germline ends. The germline V gene has CDR1 KGHSY and CDR2 FQNENV. The CDR3 protein is CASSQDEGFGYTF. In nucleotides, the CDR3 is TGTGCCAGCAGCCAAGATGAGGGTTTTGGCTACACCTTC. Using reference TRBV16 and TRBJ1-2 for the parts outside the CDR3, the full variable domain is GEEVAQTPKHLVRGEGQKAKLYCAPIKGHSYVFWYQQVLKNEFKFLISFQNENVFDETGMPKERFSAKCLPNSPCSLEIQATKLEDSAVYFCASSQDEGFGYTFGSGTRLTVV.

This chain joins TRBV12-5 and TRBJ2-6; 9 nucleotides align to TRBD1. CDR3 length equals 19 residues. CDR1 is LGHNT and CDR2 is FRNRAP in the germline V gene. V was clipped by 6 bases and J by 2 bases; unmatched bases: 14. The CDR3 region is CASGTRGTGRLPGANVLTF. Here the CDR3 DNA reads TGTGCTAGTGGAACTCGAGGGACAGGGAGACTGCCTGGGGCCAACGTCCTGACTTTC.

The chain uses TRBV5-1 and TRBJ2-7; 8 bases match TRBD1. CDR1 and CDR2 (germline): SGHRS, YFSETQ. CDR3 size: 15 residues. The trim removed 0 bases at V and 4 bases at J, leaving 6 bases unmatched. CDR3 bases: TGCGCCAGCAGCTTGGACGGACAGGGACGATACGAGCAGTACTTC. Protein sequence: CASSLDGQGRYEQYF. Looking up the rest from reference TRBV5-1 and TRBJ2-7 gives the full variable domain: KAGVTQTPRYLIKTRGQQVTLSCSPISGHRSVSWYQQTPGQGLQFLFEYFSETQRNKGNFPGRFSGRQFSNSRSEMNVSTLELGDSALYLCASSLDGQGRYEQYFGPGTRLTVT.